The text below deals with one T cell receptor beta chain. The antigen is unknown. The sample comes from a study of T cell responses to AZD1222 COVID-19 vaccine. Study-wide findings and caveats: Baseline testing showed seropositivity in only 5 or 6 AZD1222 recipients.

V lost 2 bases to trimming and J lost 3 bases, with 4 bases between them. The CDR3 consists of 13 residues. CDR1 SEHNR and CDR2 FQNEAQ come from the germline V gene (reference sequence). The method was immunoSEQ multiplex PCR; TCRdb's version includes in-frame clones alone and lacks a portion of them. Seen here are 72,000 or so clones, about 89% observed once, and the top ten hold 25% to 35%. Sequencing was performed on peripheral blood, taken 28 days after the second AZD1222 dose. The TCR comes from an adult who received the AZD1222 COVID-19 vaccine. The chain uses TRBV7-9 and TRBJ2-2, with unresolved D. CDR3 bases: TGTGCCAGCAGCTTACACGACACCGGGGAGCTGTTTTTT. This codes for CASSLHDTGELFF.